This TCR beta chain was recovered during a study of cytomegalovirus exposure and HLA in healthy donors. Study results and caveats: The study found most TCR sequences rare, yet found some public TCRs in many donors.

At collection, donors were nominally healthy, but unrecorded immune exposures were probable. With 60 Vbeta and 13 Jbeta primers, the PCR was carried out. Authors' processing steps: Roughly 11 million of the roughly 80 million unique TCR beta chains counted in a later analysis were shared. The assay was immunoSEQ multiplex PCR, and TCRdb's table has in-frame clones only and misses some. That table gives V, J and clone size, and the DNA gave D and trimming. The table records about 120,000 clones, around four fifths of them present only once. The V end was cut by 6 bases, the J end by 3 bases, with 9 bases between. The CDR3 consists of 12 residues. Germline-derived CDR1 and CDR2 are MDHEN and SYDVKM. Comment on this clone: Its target is unknown.

The gene calls are TRBV28 and TRBJ2-7; maybe TRBD1 (5 bases). Sequencing was carried out using PBMCs. The TCR originated in a man aged 35-49 years in good health and CMV-seronegative. CDR3 amino acids: CASSRQLYEQYF. The CDR3 nucleotides read TGTGCCAGCAGCAGACAGCTCTACGAGCAGTACTTC.